This entry lists 27 T cell receptor beta chains sequenced from one sample in a study of blood T cell repertoires in COVID-19 (TCRdb year 2020). The method was the immunoSEQ multiplex PCR assay. This immuneACCESS table, as held by TCRdb, lists in-frame sequences with V and J called but not all clones. Of the missing ones, under half trace to an unresolved V gene in checked studies; the others have no known cause. This sample lists around 300,000 clones; 75% to 90% were detected once. The top ten clonotypes cover about 3% of the sample. Sequenced: peripheral blood. These receptors all stem from a woman aged 25-40 years with active or convalescent COVID-19.

This chain connects TRBV19 to TRBJ1-6; 7 bases are shared with TRBD1. Trimming removed 5 bases from V and 0 bases from J; junction bases left unmatched: 4. CDR3 length equals 16 residues. CDR1 and CDR2 from the germline V gene are LNHDA and SQIVND (reference sequence). The CDR3 coding sequence is TGTGCCAGTAGTGCCCCAGGGGGCTCCTATAATTCACCCCTCCACTTT. This sequence encodes CASSAPGGSYNSPLHF. Full variable domain (remainder filled in from reference TRBV19 and TRBJ1-6): DGGITQSPKYLFRKEGQNVTLSCEQNLNHDAMYWYRQDPGQGLRLIYYSQIVNDFQKGDIAEGYSVSREKKESFPLTVTSAQKNPTAFYLCASSAPGGSYNSPLHFGNGTRLTVT.

This chain uses TRBV5-6 with TRBJ2-6; maybe TRBD1 (5 bases). V was pared by 2 bases and J by 2 bases, with 17 bases between. The CDR3 covers 18 residues. Germline V gene data show CDR1 as SGHDT and CDR2 as YYEEEE. CDR3 sequence reads: CASSFGQGNWAGANVLTF. The CDR3 region has the DNA TGTGCCAGCAGCTTCGGGCAGGGAAACTGGGCTGGGGCCAACGTCCTGACTTTC.

J is TRBJ1-2 and V is TRBV7-9; TRBD1 is a possible D gene (6 bases). Trimming took 3 bases from V and 8 from J, leaving 10 bases between them. Per the germline V gene, CDR1 is SEHNR and CDR2 is FQNEAQ (reference sequence). The CDR3 is 12 amino acids. The CDR3: CASSFEGVGYTF. CDR3 in DNA: TGTGCCAGCAGCTTTGAGGGGGTCGGCTACACCTTC.

This chain joins TRBV11-2 and TRBJ2-5; 11 bases fit TRBD2. The CDR3 runs to 14 residues. CDR1 and CDR2 (germline): SGHAT, FQNNGV. V gave up 11 bases and J gave up 2 bases; unmatched junction bases: 7. This chain's CDR3 is CASLAGGNQETQYF. The CDR3 bases are TGTGCCTCCCTAGCGGGGGGAAATCAAGAGACCCAGTACTTC.

The chain combines TRBV5-1 with TRBJ2-3; 7 positions match TRBD1. This CDR3 is 16 amino acids long. Trimming removed 2 bases from V and 2 bases from J; junction bases left unmatched: 8. Germline CDR1 is SGHRS and CDR2 is YFSETQ. CDR3 residues: CASSLQGQDFTDTQYF. The CDR3 nucleotides read TGCGCCAGCAGCTTACAAGGACAGGACTTCACAGATACGCAGTATTTT.

This clone was found a few times. The chain links TRBV3-1 (or the pseudogene TRBV3-2) to TRBJ1-2; D is perhaps TRBD1 (6 bases). The CDR3 consists of 13 residues. Trimming pared 0 bases from V and 5 bases from J, leaving 7 bases between. CDR1 LGHDT and CDR2 YNNKEL come from the germline V gene (reference sequence). The DNA of the CDR3 is TGTGCCAGCAGCCAAGATCAGGGGTATGGCTACACCTTC. It codes for CASSQDQGYGYTF.

The chain combines TRBV19 with TRBJ2-7; TRBD1 might be the D (5 bases). Trimming took 5 bases from V and 2 from J, leaving 19 bases between them. Germline CDR1 is LNHDA and CDR2 is SQIVND (reference sequence). The CDR3 consists of 16 residues. The CDR3 DNA follows: TGTGCCAGTAGTGCCCCTTCTGCGACAGAGACCTACGAGCAGTACTTC. Translated, it gives CASSAPSATETYEQYF.

This rearrangement joins TRBV18 to TRBJ2-5, with D perhaps TRBD1 (5 bases). This CDR3 has 12 amino acids. Germline CDR1 and CDR2: KGHSH and LQKENI. The V end was cut by 5 bases, the J end by 5 bases, with 9 bases between. Here the CDR3 reads CASSTGYETQYF. The DNA of the CDR3 is TGTGCCAGCTCAACAGGTTATGAGACCCAGTACTTC.

V and J are TRBV10-3 and TRBJ1-3, with 9 bases aligning to TRBD1. Per germline, CDR1 ENHRY and CDR2 SYGVKD. The CDR3 runs to 16 residues. The V and J ends lost 3 bases and 3 bases, in that order; junction bases with no gene match: 6. CDR3 region: CAISERDRVLGNTIYF. The CDR3 DNA follows: TGTGCCATCAGTGAAAGGGACAGGGTACTTGGAAACACCATATATTTT.

The genes are TRBV18 and TRBJ2-3; 10 nucleotides match TRBD2. The CDR3 consists of 18 residues. Germline V gene sequence: CDR1 KGHSH, CDR2 LQKENI. J gave up 0 bases and V 1 base, and 7 bases lay outside the gene matches. CDR3 residues: CASSPRASGGLSTDTQYF. CDR3 nucleotide sequence: TGTGCCAGCTCACCACGGGCTAGCGGGGGCCTCAGCACAGATACGCAGTATTTT.

A remark on this clone: Additional DNA sequences in this sample encode the identical CDR3. The V gene is TRBV12-3 or TRBV12-4, the J gene TRBJ2-5; D remains unclear. The V end was cut by 6 bases, the J end by 4 bases, with 9 bases between. CDR3 length: 12 residues. The CDR3 coding sequence is TGTGCCAGCAGCCCTACGGGAGAGACCCAGTACTTC. It specifies CASSPTGETQYF.

The rearrangement uses TRBV28 and TRBJ2-5; a weak D match, TRBD2 (6 bases). V dropped 7 bases and J dropped 8 bases, with 20 bases sitting between them. The CDR3 consists of 14 residues. Germline assignment: CDR1 MDHEN and CDR2 SYDVKM. CDR3 in DNA: TGTGCCAGCACCCTACAACCGGCAGCGGGTACCCAGTACTTC. Translating it yields CASTLQPAAGTQYF.

The chain links TRBV10-3 to TRBJ1-3; TRBD1 matches 7 bases. The CDR3 length is 15 residues. CDR1 is ENHRY, CDR2 SYGVKD, per germline. V trimming: 0 bases; J trimming: 2 bases; junction bases outside the gene matches: 1. DNA of the CDR3: TGTGCCATCAGTGAGTCAGGGGGCGCTGGAAACACCATATATTTT. Protein: CAISESGGAGNTIYF.

The chain joins TRBV9 to TRBJ2-7; TRBD1 agrees at 10 bases. Germline V CDR1 and CDR2: SGDLS, YYNGEE. The CDR3 is 15 amino acids. J gave up 2 bases and V 5 bases, and 7 bases lay outside the gene matches. The chain's CDR3 is CASSPEDRGPYEQYF. DNA of the CDR3: TGTGCCAGCAGTCCTGAAGACAGGGGGCCCTACGAGCAGTACTTC.

The V call is TRBV9, the J call TRBJ2-3; 11 bases align to TRBD2. The V and J ends lost 3 bases and 7 bases, in that order; junction bases with no gene match: 4. Germline V CDR1 and CDR2: SGDLS, YYNGEE. CDR3 size: 14 residues. The CDR3, as DNA: TGTGCCAGCAGCGGGCTAGCGGGGGGAAATACGCAGTATTTT. Translation: CASSGLAGGNTQYF. Full variable domain (outside the CDR3, taken from reference TRBV9 and TRBJ2-3): DSGVTQTPKHLITATGQRVTLRCSPRSGDLSVYWYQQSLDQGLQFLIQYYNGEERAKGNILERFSAQQFPDLHSELNLSSLELGDSALYFCASSGLAGGNTQYFGPGTRLTVL.

V gene TRBV6-6 combines with J gene TRBJ1-3; 7 nucleotides agree with TRBD1. The V gene end was trimmed by 6 bases and the J gene end by 3 bases; junction bases not matched to a gene: 8. The CDR3 is 15 residues long. Germline CDR1 MNHNY, CDR2 SVGAGI (reference sequence). In DNA form, the CDR3 reads TGTGCCAGCAGCCAATCGACAGGGATTGGAAACACCATATATTTT. Its translation is CASSQSTGIGNTIYF.

The chain uses TRBV7-9 and TRBJ2-3, with D possibly TRBD2 on 5 matching bases. Germline V lookup: CDR1 SEHNR, CDR2 FQNEAQ (reference sequence). The CDR3 is 14 residues long. V shed 5 bases and J shed 2 bases, with 11 bases lying between them. CDR3 coding DNA: TGTGCCAGCAGCCTGGTCGGGGTCACAGATACGCAGTATTTT. It translates to CASSLVGVTDTQYF.

V usage is TRBV28 and J usage is TRBJ1-6; 9 bases match TRBD1. The germline V gene encodes CDR1 MDHEN and CDR2 SYDVKM. Trimming took 5 bases from V and 9 from J; bases not matched to a gene: 8. CDR3 length: 15 residues. This chain's CDR3 is CASSPLTGGGSPLHF. The CDR3 DNA is TGTGCCAGCAGTCCACTGACAGGGGGGGGTTCACCCCTCCACTTT.

The chain links TRBV4-1 to TRBJ2-1; weak D call: TRBD2 (7 bases). V was trimmed by 0 bases and J by 7 bases, leaving 22 bases between them. The germline V gene has CDR1 MGHRA and CDR2 YSYEKL. This CDR3 contains 18 residues. Here the CDR3 reads CASSQDRGGRSGHNEQFF. Written as DNA, the CDR3 is TGCGCCAGCAGCCAAGATAGGGGGGGACGCTCGGGACATAATGAGCAGTTCTTC.

This chain uses TRBV6-2 or TRBV6-3 with TRBJ1-1; 8 nucleotides align to TRBD1. The CDR3 loop spans 18 amino acids. The germline CDR1 and CDR2 sequences are MNHEY and SVGEGT. Losses at the gene ends were 2 bases for V and 3 bases for J; bases not matched to a gene: 14. CDR3 in DNA: TGTGCCAGCAGTTACCGACCCTTTTGGACAGGGCGGGACACTGAAGCTTTCTTT. Translating gives CASSYRPFWTGRDTEAFF.

Concerning this clone itself: Additional DNA sequences in this sample encode the identical CDR3. V and J are TRBV7-2 and TRBJ2-3; 8 bases are a match to TRBD2. J lost 3 bases, V lost 2 bases, and 4 bases had no gene match. The CDR3 has 15 amino acids. CDR1 is SGHTA and CDR2 is FQGNSA in the germline V gene. The CDR3 DNA reads as TGTGCCAGCAGCTTACGGGGGGGTGGAACAGATACGCAGTATTTT. This translates into CASSLRGGGTDTQYF.

The chain has TRBV6-2 or TRBV6-3 and TRBJ2-1; D gene uncertain. CDR3 size: 11 residues. CDR1 MNHEY and CDR2 SVGEGT come from the germline V gene. The ends were cut back, 6 bases at V and 9 bases at J, with 9 bases in the middle. CDR3 in amino acids: CASSLSSEQFF. Written as DNA, the CDR3 is TGTGCCAGCAGCTTGAGTAGTGAGCAGTTCTTC.

This clone was picked up a small number of times. The CDR3 protein is CASSLQGAGTDTQYF. The CDR3 DNA sequence: TGTGCCAGCAGTTTACAGGGGGCCGGCACAGATACGCAGTATTTT. The J gene is TRBJ2-3, the V gene TRBV28; 8 bases map to TRBD1. The CDR3 is 15 residues long. Unmatched junction bases numbered 2, after V lost 2 bases and J lost 1 base. The germline gives CDR1 MDHEN, CDR2 SYDVKM. Full variable domain (rest looked up from reference TRBV28 and TRBJ2-3): DVKVTQSSRYLVKRTGEKVFLECVQDMDHENMFWYRQDPGLGLRLIYFSYDVKMKEKGDIPEGYSVSREKKERFSLILESASTNQTSMYLCASSLQGAGTDTQYFGPGTRLTVL.

The chain joins TRBV29-1 to TRBJ2-2; 10 bases match TRBD1. The CDR3 consists of 14 residues. V lost 8 bases, J lost 4 bases, and 7 bases stayed unmatched. Germline CDR1 reads SQVTM; CDR2 reads ANQGSEA. CDR3 coding DNA: TGCAGCTTCAACGACAGGGGGCTCACCGGGGAGCTGTTTTTT. It translates to CSFNDRGLTGELFF.

The rearrangement joins TRBV5-1 to TRBJ2-3; 8 bases align to TRBD1. With 4 bases clipped from V and 6 bases from J, the junction kept 10 bases outside the gene matches. CDR3 length: 15 amino acids. The germline CDR1 and CDR2 sequences are SGHRS and YFSETQ. The chain's CDR3 is CASSAFQGAGDTQYF. In DNA form, the CDR3 reads TGCGCCAGCAGCGCCTTCCAGGGGGCTGGGGATACGCAGTATTTT.

The chain links TRBV5-4 to TRBJ2-5; 14 positions agree with TRBD2. From germline, CDR1 is SGHNT and CDR2 YYREEE (reference sequence). The trim removed 4 bases at V and 5 bases at J, leaving 10 bases unmatched. The CDR3 covers 17 residues. The CDR3 DNA reads as TGTGCCAGCAGCCCGGCCGGGACTAGCGGGGGTAGGGAGACCCAGTACTTC. It translates to CASSPAGTSGGRETQYF.

The V call is TRBV13, the J call TRBJ2-1; D not certain. The length of the CDR3 is 13 residues. The V gene lost 2 bases and the J gene lost 5 bases, with 7 bases spanning the gap. Per the germline V gene, CDR1 is PRHDT and CDR2 is FYEKMQ (reference sequence). The CDR3 DNA follows: TGTGCCAGCAGCTTATTTGCGGACAATGAGCAGTTCTTC. This codes for CASSLFADNEQFF.